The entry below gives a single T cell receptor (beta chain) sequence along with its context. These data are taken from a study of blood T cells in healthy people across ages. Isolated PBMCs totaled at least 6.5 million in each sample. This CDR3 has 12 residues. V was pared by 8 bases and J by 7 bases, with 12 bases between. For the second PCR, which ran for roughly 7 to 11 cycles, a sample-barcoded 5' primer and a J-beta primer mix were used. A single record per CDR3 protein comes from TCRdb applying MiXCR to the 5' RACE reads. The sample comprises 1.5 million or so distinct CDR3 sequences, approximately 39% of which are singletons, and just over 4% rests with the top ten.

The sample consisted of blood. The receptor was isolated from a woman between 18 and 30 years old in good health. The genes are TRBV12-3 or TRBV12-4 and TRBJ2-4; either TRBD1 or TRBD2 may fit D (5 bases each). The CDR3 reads CASHGASNIQYF. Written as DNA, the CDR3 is TGTGCCAGCCACGGGGCGAGTAACATTCAGTACTTC.